The source of this TCR beta chain is a study of cytomegalovirus exposure and HLA in healthy donors. Study outcomes and limitations: Cytomegalovirus status was reportedly diagnosed by the classifier with high specificity and sensitivity.

A word on this clone: No antigen is known for it.

The table came from immunoSEQ multiplex PCR; TCRdb's copy has only in-frame clones and leaves some out. The table lists 150,000 to 180,000 clones, around 88% of them singletons. Germline V CDR1 and CDR2: SEHNR, FQNEAQ (reference sequence). The CDR3 loop spans 13 amino acids. Trimming cost V 5 bases and J 7 bases, with 11 bases left between them. The receptor was isolated from a man aged 18 to 29 in good health and CMV-seropositive. The chain has TRBV7-9 and TRBJ1-4, with no clear D. The sample comprised PBMCs. CDR3 nucleotide sequence: TGTGCCAGCAGCCGGGCCGGGAGTGAAAAACTGTTTTTT. It specifies CASSRAGSEKLFF.